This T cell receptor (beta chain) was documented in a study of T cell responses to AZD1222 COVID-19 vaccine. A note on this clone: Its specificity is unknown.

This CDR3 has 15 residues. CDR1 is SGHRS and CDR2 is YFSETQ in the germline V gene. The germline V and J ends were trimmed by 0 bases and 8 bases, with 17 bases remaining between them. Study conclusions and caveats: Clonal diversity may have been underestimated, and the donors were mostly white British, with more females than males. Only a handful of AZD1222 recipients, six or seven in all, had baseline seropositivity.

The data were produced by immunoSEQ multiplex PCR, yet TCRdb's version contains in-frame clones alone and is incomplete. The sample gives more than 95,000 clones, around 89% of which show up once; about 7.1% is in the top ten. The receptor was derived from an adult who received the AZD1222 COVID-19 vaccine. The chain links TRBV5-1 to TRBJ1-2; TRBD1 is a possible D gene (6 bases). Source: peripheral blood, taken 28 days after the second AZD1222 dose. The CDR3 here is CASSLGSFIGGGYTF. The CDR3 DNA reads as TGCGCCAGCAGCTTGGGGAGTTTTATCGGGGGCGGCTACACCTTC.